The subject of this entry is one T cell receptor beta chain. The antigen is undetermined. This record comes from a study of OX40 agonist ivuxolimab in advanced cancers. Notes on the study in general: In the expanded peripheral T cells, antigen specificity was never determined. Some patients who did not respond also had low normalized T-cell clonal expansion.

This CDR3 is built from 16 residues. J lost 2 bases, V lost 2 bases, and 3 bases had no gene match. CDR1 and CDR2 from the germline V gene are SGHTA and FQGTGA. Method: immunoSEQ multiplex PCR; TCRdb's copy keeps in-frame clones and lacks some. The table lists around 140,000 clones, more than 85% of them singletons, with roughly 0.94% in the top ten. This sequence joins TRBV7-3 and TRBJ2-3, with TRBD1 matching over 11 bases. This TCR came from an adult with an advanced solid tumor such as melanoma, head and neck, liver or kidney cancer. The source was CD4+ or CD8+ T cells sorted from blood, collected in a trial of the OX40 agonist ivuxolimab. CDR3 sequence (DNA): TGTGCCAGCAGCTTAGGGGACAGGGGGACCACAGATACGCAGTATTTT. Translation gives CASSLGDRGTTDTQYF.